The clone carrying this T cell receptor (beta chain) appeared a few times. Antigen specificity is unknown. The sample originates from a study of blood T cells in healthy people across ages. Study observations and caveats: With age, beta diversity per million T cells declined roughly linearly, significantly by 40. Bulk PBMC profiling left naive and antigen-experienced comparisons inconclusive.

With a J-beta primer mix and a sample-barcoded 5' primer, a second PCR ran about 7 to 12 cycles. A 12-random-nucleotide template-switch adaptor tagged each cDNA molecule. TCRdb reprocessed the 5' RACE reads via MiXCR and lists one record per CDR3 protein. The table lists fewer than 900,000 distinct CDR3 sequences, approximately 39% of them singletons. Per germline, CDR1 MNHEY and CDR2 SMNVEV (reference sequence). The germline V and J ends were trimmed by 7 bases and 9 bases, with 13 bases remaining between them. The CDR3 runs to 12 residues. A minimum of 5.5 micrograms of total RNA was extracted per sample.

The material sequenced was blood. The gene calls are TRBV27 and TRBJ2-1; the D is unclear. This sequence originates from a woman aged 55-69 years in good health. Here the CDR3 DNA reads TGTGCCAGCACCACTCCACTGGGTGAGCAGTTCTTC. Its translation: CASTTPLGEQFF.